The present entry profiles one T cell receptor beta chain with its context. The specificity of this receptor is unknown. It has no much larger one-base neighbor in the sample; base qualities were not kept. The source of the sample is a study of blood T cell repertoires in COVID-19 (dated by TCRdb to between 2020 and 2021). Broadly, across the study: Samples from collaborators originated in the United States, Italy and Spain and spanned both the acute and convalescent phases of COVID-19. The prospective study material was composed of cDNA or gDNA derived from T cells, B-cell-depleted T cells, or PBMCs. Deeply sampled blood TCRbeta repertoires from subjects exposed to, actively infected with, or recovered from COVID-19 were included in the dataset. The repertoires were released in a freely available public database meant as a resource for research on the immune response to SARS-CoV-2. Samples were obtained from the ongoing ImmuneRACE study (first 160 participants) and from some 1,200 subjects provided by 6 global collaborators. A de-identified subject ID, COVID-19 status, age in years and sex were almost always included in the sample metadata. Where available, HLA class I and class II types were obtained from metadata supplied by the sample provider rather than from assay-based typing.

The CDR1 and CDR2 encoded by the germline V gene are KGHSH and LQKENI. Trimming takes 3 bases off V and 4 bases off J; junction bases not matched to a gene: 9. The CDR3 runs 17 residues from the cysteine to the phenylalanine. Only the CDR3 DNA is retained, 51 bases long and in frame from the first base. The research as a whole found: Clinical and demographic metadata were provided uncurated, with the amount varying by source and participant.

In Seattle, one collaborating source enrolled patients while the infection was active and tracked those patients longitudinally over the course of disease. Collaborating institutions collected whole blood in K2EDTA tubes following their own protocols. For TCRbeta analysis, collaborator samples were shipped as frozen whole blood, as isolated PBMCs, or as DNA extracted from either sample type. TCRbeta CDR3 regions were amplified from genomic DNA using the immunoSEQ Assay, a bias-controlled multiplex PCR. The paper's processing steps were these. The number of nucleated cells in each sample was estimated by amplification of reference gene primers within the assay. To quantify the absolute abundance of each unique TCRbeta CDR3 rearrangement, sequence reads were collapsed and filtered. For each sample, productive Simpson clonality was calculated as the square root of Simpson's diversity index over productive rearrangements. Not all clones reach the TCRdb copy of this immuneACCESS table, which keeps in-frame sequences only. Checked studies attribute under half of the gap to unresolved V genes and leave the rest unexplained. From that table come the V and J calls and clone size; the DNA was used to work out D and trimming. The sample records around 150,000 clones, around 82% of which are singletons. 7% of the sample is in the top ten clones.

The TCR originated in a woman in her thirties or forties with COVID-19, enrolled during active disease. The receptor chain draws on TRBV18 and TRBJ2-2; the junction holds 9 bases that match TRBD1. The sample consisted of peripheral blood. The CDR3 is CASSPTGTGRTTGELFF. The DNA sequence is TGTGCCAGCTCACCGACCGGGACAGGGAGGACCACCGGGGAGCTGTTTTTT.